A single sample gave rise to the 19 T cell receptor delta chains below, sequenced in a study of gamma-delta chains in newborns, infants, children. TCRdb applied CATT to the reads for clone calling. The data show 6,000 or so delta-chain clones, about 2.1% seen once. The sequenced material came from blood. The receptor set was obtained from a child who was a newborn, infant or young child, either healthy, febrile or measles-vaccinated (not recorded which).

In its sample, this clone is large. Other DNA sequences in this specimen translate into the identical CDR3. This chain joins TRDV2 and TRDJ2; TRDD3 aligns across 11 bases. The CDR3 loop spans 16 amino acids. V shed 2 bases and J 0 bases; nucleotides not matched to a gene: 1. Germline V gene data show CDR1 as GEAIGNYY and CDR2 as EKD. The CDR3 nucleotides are TGTGCCTGTGACATACTGGGGGATACTTTGACAGCACAACTCTTCTTT. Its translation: CACDILGDTLTAQLFF.

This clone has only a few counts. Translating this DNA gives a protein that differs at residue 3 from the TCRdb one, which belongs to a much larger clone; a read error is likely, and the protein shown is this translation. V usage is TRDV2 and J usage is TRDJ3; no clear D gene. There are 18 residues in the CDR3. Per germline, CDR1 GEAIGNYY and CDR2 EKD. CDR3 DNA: TGTGCCCGTGACACCGTGGACTTCATGAACAGGGACACCCGACAGATGTTTTTC. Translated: CARDTVDFMNRDTRQMFF.

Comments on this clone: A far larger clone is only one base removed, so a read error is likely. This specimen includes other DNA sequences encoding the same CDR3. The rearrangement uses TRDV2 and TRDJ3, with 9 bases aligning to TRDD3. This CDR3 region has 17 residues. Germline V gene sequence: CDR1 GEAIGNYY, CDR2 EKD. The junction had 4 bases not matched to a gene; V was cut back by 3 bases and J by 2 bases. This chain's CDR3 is CACDVLGDTWDTRQMFF. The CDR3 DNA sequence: TGTGCCTGTGACGTATTGGGGGATACCTGGGACACCCGACAGATGTTTTTC.

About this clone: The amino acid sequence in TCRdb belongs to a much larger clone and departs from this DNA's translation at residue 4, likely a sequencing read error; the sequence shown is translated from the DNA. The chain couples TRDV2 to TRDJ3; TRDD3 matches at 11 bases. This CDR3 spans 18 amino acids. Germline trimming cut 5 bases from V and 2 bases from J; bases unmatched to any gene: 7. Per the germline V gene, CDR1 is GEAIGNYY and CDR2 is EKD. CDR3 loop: CACGKILGDTWDTRQMFF. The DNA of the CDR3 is TGTGCCTGTGGCAAAATACTGGGGGATACCTGGGACACCCGACAGATGTTTTTC.

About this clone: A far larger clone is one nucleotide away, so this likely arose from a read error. The CDR3 protein is CSCDTVRGIQSGSFSWDTRQMFF. The CDR3 DNA follows: TGTTCCTGTGACACCGTCCGGGGGATCCAATCGGGTTCCTTCTCCTGGGACACCCGACAGATGTTTTTC. V is TRDV2 and J is TRDJ3, with 7 bases aligning to TRDD3. The CDR3 covers 23 residues. The germline gives CDR1 GEAIGNYY, CDR2 EKD.

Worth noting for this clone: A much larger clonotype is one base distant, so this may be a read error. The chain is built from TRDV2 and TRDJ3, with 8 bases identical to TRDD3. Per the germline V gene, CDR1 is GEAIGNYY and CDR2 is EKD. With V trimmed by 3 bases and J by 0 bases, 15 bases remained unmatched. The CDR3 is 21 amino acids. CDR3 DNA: TGTGCCTGTGACGCCGAATGGGGTACTGGGGGTCGCTCCTGGGACACCCGACAGATGTTTTTC. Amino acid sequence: CACDAEWGTGGRSWDTRQMFF.

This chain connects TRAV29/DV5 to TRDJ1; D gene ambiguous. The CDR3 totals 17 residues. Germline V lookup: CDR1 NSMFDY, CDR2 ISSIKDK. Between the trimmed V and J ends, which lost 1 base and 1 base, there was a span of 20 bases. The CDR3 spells CAASRGNPRDPTDKLIF. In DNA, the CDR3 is TGTGCAGCAAGCAGGGGCAACCCTCGGGACCCCACCGATAAACTCATCTTT.

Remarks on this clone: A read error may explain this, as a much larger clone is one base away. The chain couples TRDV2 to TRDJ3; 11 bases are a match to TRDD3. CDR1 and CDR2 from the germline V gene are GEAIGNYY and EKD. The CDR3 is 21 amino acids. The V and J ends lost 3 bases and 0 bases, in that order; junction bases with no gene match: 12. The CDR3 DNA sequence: TGTGCCTGTGACGCCGTACTGGGGGATATTCCCCTCTCCTGGGACACCCGACAGATGTTTTTC. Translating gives CACDAVLGDIPLSWDTRQMFF.

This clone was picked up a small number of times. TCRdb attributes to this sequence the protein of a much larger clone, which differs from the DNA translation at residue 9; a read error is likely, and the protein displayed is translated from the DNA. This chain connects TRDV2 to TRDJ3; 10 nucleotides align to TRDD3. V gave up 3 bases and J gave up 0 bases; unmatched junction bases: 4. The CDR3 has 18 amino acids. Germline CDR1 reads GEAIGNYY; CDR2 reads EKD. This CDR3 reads CACDYWGMISWDTRQMFF. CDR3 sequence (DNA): TGTGCCTGTGACTACTGGGGGATGATCTCCTGGGACACCCGACAGATGTTTTTC.

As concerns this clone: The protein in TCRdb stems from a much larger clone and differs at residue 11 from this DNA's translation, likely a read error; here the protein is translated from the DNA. The CDR3: CACDSTGAHSRDTRQMFF. CDR3 DNA sequence: TGTGCCTGTGACAGTACTGGGGCCCACTCCCGGGACACCCGACAGATGTTTTTC. This rearrangement joins TRDV2 to TRDJ3; 7 bases agree with TRDD3. CDR1 and CDR2 from the germline V gene are GEAIGNYY and EKD. This CDR3 contains 18 residues.

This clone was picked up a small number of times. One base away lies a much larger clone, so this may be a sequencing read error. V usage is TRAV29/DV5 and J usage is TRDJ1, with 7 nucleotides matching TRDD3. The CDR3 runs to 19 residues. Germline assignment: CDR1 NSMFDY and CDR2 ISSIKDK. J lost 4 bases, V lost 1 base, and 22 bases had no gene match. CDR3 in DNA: TGTGCAGCAAGCTCCATCCTATATCCCATACTGGGGTACATCGATAAACTCATCTTT. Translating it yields CAASSILYPILGYIDKLIF.

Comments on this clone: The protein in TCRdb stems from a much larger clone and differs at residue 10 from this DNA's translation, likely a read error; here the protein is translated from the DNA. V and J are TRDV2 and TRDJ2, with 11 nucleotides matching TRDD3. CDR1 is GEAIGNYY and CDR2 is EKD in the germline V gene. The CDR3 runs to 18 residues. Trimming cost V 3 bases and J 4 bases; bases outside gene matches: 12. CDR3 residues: CACDHLLGDRVRTAQLFF. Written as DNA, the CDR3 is TGTGCCTGTGACCACTTACTGGGGGATAGAGTAAGGACAGCACAACTCTTCTTT.

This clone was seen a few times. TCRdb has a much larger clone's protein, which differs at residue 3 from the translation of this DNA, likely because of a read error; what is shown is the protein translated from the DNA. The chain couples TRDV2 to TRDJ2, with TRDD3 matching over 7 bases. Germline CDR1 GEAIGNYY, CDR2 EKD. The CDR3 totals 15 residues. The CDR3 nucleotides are TGTGCCCGTGACACCGTGGGGGACCTGACAGCACAACTCTTCTTT. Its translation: CARDTVGDLTAQLFF.

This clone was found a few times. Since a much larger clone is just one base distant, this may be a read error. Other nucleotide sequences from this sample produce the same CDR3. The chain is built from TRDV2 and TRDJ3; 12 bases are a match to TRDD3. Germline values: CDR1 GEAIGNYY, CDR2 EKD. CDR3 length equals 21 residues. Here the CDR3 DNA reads TGCGCCTGTGACACCGTACTGGGGGATACTCCGAGCTCCTGGGACACCCGACAGATGTTTTTC. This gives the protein CACDTVLGDTPSSWDTRQMFF.

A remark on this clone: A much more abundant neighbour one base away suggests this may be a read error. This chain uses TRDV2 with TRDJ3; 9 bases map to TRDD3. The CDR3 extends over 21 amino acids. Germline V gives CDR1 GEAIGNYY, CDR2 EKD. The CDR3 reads CACDPAGGGIPSSWDTRQTFF. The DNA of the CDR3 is TGTGCCTGTGACCCCGCAGGTGGGGGGATACCTAGCTCCTGGGACACCCGACAGACGTTTTTC.

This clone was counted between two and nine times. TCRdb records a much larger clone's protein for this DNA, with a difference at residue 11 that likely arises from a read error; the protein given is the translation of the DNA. The CDR3 loop is CACDTGTASSRDTRQMFF. The DNA for the CDR3 is TGTGCCTGTGACACCGGTACTGCTAGCTCCCGGGACACCCGACAGATGTTTTTC. The rearrangement links TRDV2 to TRDJ3; D is unresolved. Per the germline V gene, CDR1 is GEAIGNYY and CDR2 is EKD. The CDR3 has 18 amino acids.

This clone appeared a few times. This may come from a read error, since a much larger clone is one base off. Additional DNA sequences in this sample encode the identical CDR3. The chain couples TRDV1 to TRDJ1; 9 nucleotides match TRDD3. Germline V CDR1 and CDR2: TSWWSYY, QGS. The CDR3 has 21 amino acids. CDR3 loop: CALGEDPPRTGGPTYTDKLIF. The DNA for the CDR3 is TGCGCTCTTGGGGAAGATCCACCCCGTACTGGGGGACCAACTTACACCGATAAACTCATCTTT.

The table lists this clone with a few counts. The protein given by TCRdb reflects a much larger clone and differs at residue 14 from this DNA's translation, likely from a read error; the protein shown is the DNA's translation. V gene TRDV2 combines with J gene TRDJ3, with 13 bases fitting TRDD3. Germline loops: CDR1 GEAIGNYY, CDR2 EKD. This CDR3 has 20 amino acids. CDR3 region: CACDVLGDTPSSWGTRQMFF. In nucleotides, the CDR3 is TGTGCCTGTGACGTACTGGGGGATACGCCGAGCTCCTGGGGCACCCGACAGATGTTTTTC.

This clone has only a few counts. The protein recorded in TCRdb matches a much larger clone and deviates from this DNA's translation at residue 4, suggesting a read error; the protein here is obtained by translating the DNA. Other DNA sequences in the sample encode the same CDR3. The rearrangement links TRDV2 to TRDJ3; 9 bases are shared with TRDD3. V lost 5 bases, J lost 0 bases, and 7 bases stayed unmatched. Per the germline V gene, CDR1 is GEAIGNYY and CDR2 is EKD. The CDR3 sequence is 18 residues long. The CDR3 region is CACGVLGESSWDTRQMFF. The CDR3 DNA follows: TGTGCCTGTGGCGTACTGGGGGAGAGCTCCTGGGACACCCGACAGATGTTTTTC.